This TCR beta chain was recorded in a study of cytomegalovirus exposure and HLA in healthy donors. The CDR3 spans 13 residues. Germline CDR1 MNHEY, CDR2 SVGAGI. J was trimmed by 3 bases and V by 6 bases; bases with no gene match: 4. The PCR had 60 Vbeta and 13 Jbeta primers. TCRdb's table, derived via immunoSEQ multiplex PCR, lists solely in-frame clones and lacks some. The table lists about 78,000 clones. Sequenced input: PBMCs. V usage is TRBV6-5 and J usage is TRBJ1-1; 7 bases line up with TRBD1. The receptor was derived from a female donor in good health and CMV-seropositive. The CDR3 DNA reads TGTGCCAGCAGCACTACAGGGGACACTGAAGCTTTCTTT. Translation: CASSTTGDTEAFF.